This TCR beta chain originates from a study of blood T cell repertoires in COVID-19. Study-wide context: Donors in the United States, Italy and Spain gave samples during acute or convalescent COVID-19.

In the authors' workflow: Reference gene primers were amplified, and this amplification served to estimate nucleated cell counts. This table comes from immunoSEQ multiplex PCR, and its TCRdb copy is limited to in-frame clones, with some not included. V and J calls and clone size are those listed in that table; D and trimming were worked out from the DNA. Among about 220,000 clones, 80% to 90% were seen once, and the ten largest hold 9.7%. The J segment lost 4 bases and the V segment lost 2 bases, leaving 7 bases of the junction unmatched. Germline loops: CDR1 MNHNS, CDR2 SASEGT. CDR3 length: 16 residues.

This TCR derives from a man aged 45-60 years with active or convalescent COVID-19. The rearrangement links TRBV6-1 to TRBJ2-2; 7 positions agree with TRBD2. The material sequenced was peripheral blood. DNA of the CDR3: TGTGCCAGCAGTGAACCGGCAGGGAGGGGCACCGGGGAGCTGTTTTTT. This encodes CASSEPAGRGTGELFF.